The TCR beta chain under discussion was sequenced for a study of cytomegalovirus exposure and HLA in healthy donors. Study findings and constraints: Sequence variants that were highly shared formed a cluster that was likely a sequencing artifact. The authors listed around 150 TCR beta chains as cytomegalovirus-associated.

Germline loops: CDR1 MNHEY, CDR2 SMNVEV (reference sequence). The CDR3 totals 15 residues. Germline trimming cut 6 bases from V and 0 bases from J; bases unmatched to any gene: 7. PCR was performed using 60 Vbeta and 13 Jbeta primers. Some clones are missing from TCRdb's copy, which holds only in-frame ones; the method was immunoSEQ multiplex PCR. The data show around 150,000 clones, about 79% seen once. About this clone: What it binds is unknown.

The receptor was derived from a man in his forties in good health and CMV-seropositive. Material for sequencing was PBMCs. The chain combines TRBV27 with TRBJ2-7, with 8 bases aligning to TRBD2. DNA of the CDR3: TGTGCCAGCAGCCCACGGACTAGCAACTCCTACGAGCAGTACTTC. Translating it yields CASSPRTSNSYEQYF.